Below are 18 T cell receptor beta chains sequenced from a single sample in a study of blood T cell repertoires in COVID-19. The repertoire was sequenced with immunoSEQ multiplex PCR; TCRdb's copy has only in-frame clones and lacks some. The table has about 210,000 clones, around four fifths seen once. The sequencing sample was made of peripheral blood. The receptors derive from a woman aged 80 or over with COVID-19, enrolled during active disease.

The sample holds one count of this clone. The gene calls are TRBV29-1 and TRBJ1-2; D perhaps matches TRBD1 (5 bases). The ends were cut back, 4 bases at V and 3 bases at J, with 12 bases in the middle. The CDR3 has 13 residues. Germline V gene sequence: CDR1 SQVTM, CDR2 ANQGSEA. The CDR3 spells CSVGKGTDYGYTF. CDR3 coding DNA: TGCAGCGTTGGTAAGGGGACTGACTATGGCTACACCTTC. The whole variable domain, filled in from reference TRBV29-1 and TRBJ1-2, reads SAVISQKPSRDICQRGTSLTIQCQVDSQVTMMFWYRQQPGQSLTLIATANQGSEATYESGFVIDKFPISRPNLTFSTLTVSNMSPEDSSIYLCSVGKGTDYGYTFGSGTRLTVV.

This clone came up once. The chain joins TRBV10-3 to TRBJ1-5, with 10 bases that match TRBD1. Germline V gene data show CDR1 as ENHRY and CDR2 as SYGVKD. Trimming took 3 bases from V and 4 from J; bases not matched to a gene: 9. The CDR3 totals 17 residues. The DNA for the CDR3 is TGTGCCATCAGTGACGGGACAGGGGCGGGAAATAATCAGCCCCAGCATTTT. It yields the protein CAISDGTGAGNNQPQHF.

The rearrangement uses TRBV3-1 (or the pseudogene TRBV3-2) and TRBJ1-2, with D possibly being TRBD1 (6 bases). Trimming removed 6 bases at V and 6 bases at J, with 17 bases between. The CDR3 length is 14 residues. The germline gives CDR1 LGHDT, CDR2 YNNKEL (reference sequence). The CDR3 protein is CASSPQGLSDGYTF. The CDR3 DNA is TGTGCCAGCAGTCCTCAGGGGCTAAGCGATGGCTACACCTTC.

This sequence joins TRBV5-1 and TRBJ2-7; TRBD1 matches at 7 bases. The germline gives CDR1 SGHRS, CDR2 YFSETQ. The V gene end was trimmed by 4 bases and the J gene end by 1 base; junction bases not matched to a gene: 8. This CDR3 region has 15 residues. The CDR3 DNA reads TGCGCCAGCAGCCGTACCGGGACAGAATCCTACGAGCAGTACTTC. It codes for CASSRTGTESYEQYF.

The V call is TRBV5-1, the J call TRBJ2-3; TRBD2 aligns across 7 bases. Germline lookup yields CDR1 SGHRS and CDR2 YFSETQ. This CDR3 has 16 residues. Unmatched junction bases numbered 6, after V lost 0 bases and J lost 2 bases. As DNA, the CDR3 is TGCGCCAGCAGCTTGGGGCAGGGAGGGTACACAGATACGCAGTATTTT. Amino acids: CASSLGQGGYTDTQYF.

The genes are TRBV25-1 and TRBJ2-3; tentatively, D is TRBD2 (6 bases). Trimming shortened V by 4 bases and J by 5 bases, and 16 bases separated the two germline ends. Germline values: CDR1 MGHDK, CDR2 SYGVNS. The CDR3 totals 15 residues. The CDR3 region is CASSAPGTLKDTQYF. CDR3 nucleotides: TGTGCCAGCAGTGCCCCCGGGACTCTCAAAGATACGCAGTATTTT.

A few counts support this clone. The chain recombines TRBV4-3 with TRBJ1-1; D gene ambiguous. The V gene's germline CDR1 is LGHNA and CDR2 YSLEER. V was cut by 0 bases and J by 0 bases, with 8 bases left in between. The CDR3 spans 15 residues. CDR3 sequence: CASSQDSQVNTEAFF. CDR3 nucleotides: TGCGCCAGCAGCCAAGATTCGCAGGTGAACACTGAAGCTTTCTTT.

This clone was detected only a few times. The rearrangement joins TRBV5-5 to TRBJ1-2, with D tentatively TRBD1 (5 bases). The CDR3 totals 13 residues. The V gene lost 6 bases and the J gene lost 4 bases, with 13 bases spanning the gap. CDR1 and CDR2 (germline): SGHKS, YYEKEE (reference sequence). CDR3 DNA sequence: TGTGCCAGCACCCGGGGGGTAATCTATGGCTACACCTTC. Translation: CASTRGVIYGYTF.

This sequence joins TRBV4-1 and TRBJ1-3; D gene uncertain. The CDR3 spans 15 residues. V was pared by 1 base and J by 2 bases, with 9 bases between. Germline CDR1 MGHRA, CDR2 YSYEKL. The CDR3: CASSQGTGTGNTIYF. CDR3 DNA sequence: TGCGCCAGCAGCCAAGGAACCGGTACTGGAAACACCATATATTTT.

The rearrangement joins TRBV6-5 to TRBJ1-2; D is possibly TRBD1 (6 bases). Germline CDR1 and CDR2: MNHEY and SVGAGI. The V and J ends lost 6 bases and 8 bases respectively, with 16 bases between them. The CDR3 is 13 residues long. The chain's CDR3 is CASSGTGLTGYTF. CDR3 DNA sequence: TGTGCCAGCAGCGGTACAGGGCTCACGGGCTACACCTTC.

The chain employs TRBV27 and TRBJ1-2, with D perhaps TRBD1 (6 bases). With 3 bases removed from V and 5 bases from J, the gap between germline ends came to 19 bases. CDR3 length equals 16 residues. The germline V gene has CDR1 MNHEY and CDR2 SMNVEV (reference sequence). CDR3: CASSFWAGQGKYGYTF. The CDR3 DNA reads as TGTGCCAGCAGTTTCTGGGCAGGGCAGGGGAAGTATGGCTACACCTTC.

The rearrangement uses TRBV2 and TRBJ1-4, with a tentative D call TRBD1 (6 bases). The V end lost 4 bases, the J end lost 0 bases, and 9 bases lay between the germline ends. There are 15 residues in the CDR3. Germline-derived CDR1 and CDR2 are SNHLY and FYNNEI. Here the CDR3 reads CASSGRGPTNEKLFF. CDR3 nucleotides: TGTGCCAGCAGTGGGCGGGGGCCAACTAATGAAAAACTGTTTTTT.

The V and J genes are TRBV6-2 or TRBV6-3 and TRBJ1-1; no clear D. Deletions cut 3 bases from V and 0 bases from J, with 8 bases between. Per germline, CDR1 MNHEY and CDR2 SVGEGT. The CDR3 contains 14 residues. The CDR3 DNA reads TGTGCCAGCAGTTATGCAGGCGTGAACACTGAAGCTTTCTTT. This encodes CASSYAGVNTEAFF.

The chain couples TRBV5-1 to TRBJ2-7, with 7 bases matching TRBD2. Germline V CDR1 and CDR2: SGHRS, YFSETQ. The CDR3 covers 13 residues. V was pared by 7 bases and J by 6 bases, with 10 bases of the junction left unmatched. The CDR3 loop is CASGNLGGPEQYF. CDR3 nucleotides: TGCGCCAGCGGGAATCTGGGAGGGCCCGAGCAGTACTTC. The full variable domain, with the rest looked up from reference TRBV5-1 and TRBJ2-7, is KAGVTQTPRYLIKTRGQQVTLSCSPISGHRSVSWYQQTPGQGLQFLFEYFSETQRNKGNFPGRFSGRQFSNSRSEMNVSTLELGDSALYLCASGNLGGPEQYFGPGTRLTVT.

V usage is TRBV29-1 and J usage is TRBJ1-1, with D unresolved. CDR1 SQVTM and CDR2 ANQGSEA come from the germline V gene. The CDR3 loop spans 11 amino acids. The V gene lost 5 bases and the J gene lost 5 bases, with 9 bases spanning the gap. The CDR3 bases are TGCAGCGTTCCTTTCGGGACTGAAGCTTTCTTT. Residues: CSVPFGTEAFF.

The chain recombines TRBV4-1 with TRBJ1-4, with a tentative D call TRBD1 (6 bases). V lost 0 bases, J lost 8 bases, and 13 bases lay in between. The CDR3 has 15 amino acids. The germline CDR1 and CDR2 sequences are MGHRA and YSYEKL. The chain's CDR3 is CASSQEGHEGEKLFF. For the CDR3, the DNA is TGCGCCAGCAGCCAAGAGGGACACGAGGGCGAAAAACTGTTTTTT.

Written as DNA, the CDR3 is TGTGCCAGCAGTTTTCGGGGGGGCTATGGCTACACCTTC. It encodes CASSFRGGYGYTF. V is TRBV12-3 or TRBV12-4 and J is TRBJ1-2; perhaps TRBD1 as D (5 bases). V dropped 3 bases and J dropped 4 bases, with 9 bases sitting between them. The CDR3 is made up of 13 amino acids.

A single count supports this clone. The V gene is TRBV2, the J gene TRBJ1-4, with 9 bases aligning to TRBD1. J lost 6 bases, V lost 7 bases, and 9 bases had no gene match. The length of the CDR3 is 15 residues. Germline CDR1 and CDR2: SNHLY and FYNNEI. CDR3 in DNA: TGTGCCAGCACCACCCAAACAGGGGGCTATGAAAAACTGTTTTTT. It specifies CASTTQTGGYEKLFF. The full variable domain, with the rest looked up from reference TRBV2 and TRBJ1-4, is EPEVTQTPSHQVTQMGQEVILRCVPISNHLYFYWYRQILGQKVEFLVSFYNNEISEKSEIFDDQFSVERPDGSNFTLKIRSTKLEDSAMYFCASTTQTGGYEKLFFGSGTQLSVL.